A single sample gave rise to the 19 T cell receptor beta chains below, sequenced in a study of T cell repertoires in cytomegalovirus infection. TCRdb analysed the reads with MiXCR anew, one entry per CDR3 protein. Seen here are about a million distinct CDR3 sequences, roughly 31% observed once, and the top ten hold 11% to 15%. No antigen has been assigned to these receptors. The specimen comprised cultured CD8+ T cells from PBMCs, sampled from culture after CMV antigen stimulation. The receptors here all came from a human donor in good health (CMV status not recorded). Some clones in this sample may be carry-over from other donors' samples.

The J gene is TRBJ2-3, the V gene TRBV5-6, with 8 bases lining up with TRBD2. Germline assignment: CDR1 SGHDT and CDR2 YYEEEE. Trimming at V came to 2 bases and at J to 8 bases, leaving 4 bases not matched to a gene. CDR3 length equals 13 residues. The CDR3: CASSFGTSGTQYF. The CDR3 DNA reads TGTGCCAGCAGCTTTGGTACTAGCGGTACGCAGTATTTT.

The sample holds a few counts of this clonotype. The CDR3 DNA reads TGTGCCAGCAGTTACTCCGGACTAGAGTCCGGGGAGCTGTTTTTT. As protein: CASSYSGLESGELFF. V and J are TRBV6-2 or TRBV6-3 and TRBJ2-2; 7 bases are shared with TRBD2. V lost 0 bases and J lost 6; bases outside the gene matches: 4. Germline assignment: CDR1 MNHEY and CDR2 SVGEGT. The CDR3 length is 15 residues.

For this clonotype: The junction departs from the called germline gene at one end, perhaps through a read error. The chain uses TRBV7-2 and TRBJ2-1, with a weak D call TRBD2 (5 bases). The CDR3 is made up of 17 amino acids. Germline CDR1 is SGHTA and CDR2 is FQGNSA. CDR3 in amino acids: CASCLGVASGIYNEQFF. The CDR3 bases are TGTGCCAGCTGCTTAGGAGTGGCCTCCGGGATATACAATGAGCAGTTCTTC.

This clonotype occurred a few times. This chain links TRBV7-6 with TRBJ1-1; D unclear. Germline assignment: CDR1 SGHVS and CDR2 FNYEAQ. V gave up 2 bases and J gave up 4 bases, with 11 bases separating them. This CDR3 has 14 amino acids. DNA for the CDR3: TGTGCCAGCAGCTTAACTCCTAGTTGCACTGAAGCTTTCTTT. Its protein is CASSLTPSCTEAFF.

This clonotype occurred a few times. V usage is TRBV7-6 and J usage is TRBJ2-7, with D possibly matching TRBD2 (5 bases). Trimming pared 6 bases from V and 7 bases from J, leaving 13 bases between. Germline V gene data show CDR1 as SGHVS and CDR2 as FNYEAQ. CDR3 length: 12 residues. The CDR3 coding sequence is TGTGCCAGCAGTCATACCCGGGGTGAGCAGTACGTC. Amino acid sequence: CASSHTRGEQYV.

The chain has TRBV9 and TRBJ2-1; 9 positions agree with TRBD2. Germline CDR1 and CDR2: SGDLS and YYNGEE. The V and J ends lost 0 bases and 4 bases, in that order; junction bases with no gene match: 5. The CDR3 is 16 residues long. The CDR3 protein is CASSVDLAGIYNEQFF. CDR3 nucleotide sequence: TGTGCCAGCAGCGTAGACCTAGCGGGGATATACAATGAGCAGTTCTTC. The complete variable domain, with remaining parts taken from reference TRBV9 and TRBJ2-1, reads DSGVTQTPKHLITATGQRVTLRCSPRSGDLSVYWYQQSLDQGLQFLIQYYNGEERAKGNILERFSAQQFPDLHSELNLSSLELGDSALYFCASSVDLAGIYNEQFFGPGTRLTVL.

This clonotype has more than one count but fewer than ten. The chain is built from TRBV15 and TRBJ2-5, with 8 positions matching TRBD1. J was trimmed by 5 bases and V by 4 bases; bases with no gene match: 12. Germline V gene sequence: CDR1 LNHNV, CDR2 YYDKDF (reference sequence). The CDR3 has 16 amino acids. CDR3 in DNA: TGTGCCACCAGCATCACCCTGACAGGGGCCTTGGAGACCCAGTACTTC. It specifies CATSITLTGALETQYF.

The chain joins TRBV27 to TRBJ2-3; D remains ambiguous. Trimming stripped 5 bases from V and 3 bases from J, with 15 bases between. CDR1 is MNHEY, CDR2 SMNVEV, per germline (reference sequence). The CDR3 is made up of 15 amino acids. CDR3 sequence (DNA): TGTGCCAGCAGTCGAGTTACCCCGGCTACAGATACGCAGTATTTT. Translated: CASSRVTPATDTQYF.

The chain joins TRBV19 to TRBJ1-1; 7 bases line up with TRBD1. The CDR3 runs 18 residues. The germline V gene has CDR1 LNHDA and CDR2 SQIVND (reference sequence). With 5 bases clipped from V and 0 bases from J, the junction kept 15 bases outside the gene matches. The chain's CDR3 is CASSVTGRKGGLNTEAFF. The DNA of the CDR3 is TGTGCCAGTAGTGTGACAGGGAGGAAAGGTGGGTTGAACACTGAAGCTTTCTTT.

The chain carries TRBV19 and TRBJ2-3; D might be TRBD2 (6 bases). CDR1 and CDR2 from the germline V gene are LNHDA and SQIVND (reference sequence). The CDR3 runs to 17 residues. The ends were cut back, 6 bases at V and 3 bases at J, with 22 bases in the middle. CDR3 DNA: TGTGCCAGTAGCCCGCTAGCGAGCTGGCCTTCAACAGATACGCAGTATTTT. Protein: CASSPLASWPSTDTQYF.

This clonotype was detected a few times. The J gene is TRBJ2-7, the V gene TRBV12-3 or TRBV12-4; 9 bases match TRBD1. The CDR3 contains 13 residues. The V gene end was trimmed by 3 bases and the J gene end by 6 bases; junction bases not matched to a gene: 3. CDR3 loop: CASSLGTGFEQYV. CDR3 coding DNA: TGTGCCAGCAGTTTGGGGACAGGGTTCGAGCAGTACGTC.

This clonotype has ten or more counts. This chain links TRBV10-3 with TRBJ1-2; D possibly corresponds to TRBD1 (6 bases). CDR1 and CDR2 (germline): ENHRY, SYGVKD. Trimming shortened V by 4 bases and J by 4 bases, and 16 bases separated the two germline ends. This CDR3 has 15 amino acids. CDR3 DNA: TGTGCCATCAGTGGGCCGGACAGATTGGGCTATGGCTACACCTTC. This encodes CAISGPDRLGYGYTF.

This clonotype was seen a handful of times. This chain connects TRBV7-9 to TRBJ1-2, with unresolved D. Germline V CDR1 and CDR2: SEHNR, FQNEAQ (reference sequence). The CDR3 has 15 residues. The germline V and J ends were trimmed by 3 bases and 4 bases, with 15 bases remaining between them. This chain's CDR3 is CASSFSREGGYGYTF. The CDR3 coding sequence is TGTGCCAGCAGCTTTTCCCGCGAGGGAGGCTATGGCTACACCTTC.

This rearrangement joins TRBV10-3 to TRBJ1-5; D unclear. V lost 0 bases and J 1 base, leaving 7 bases between the germline ends. The CDR3 is made up of 15 amino acids. Germline CDR1 reads ENHRY; CDR2 reads SYGVKD. This chain's CDR3 is CAISESEDSNQPQHF. CDR3 bases: TGTGCCATCAGTGAGTCGGAGGACAGCAATCAGCCCCAGCATTTT.

This sequence joins TRBV5-1 and TRBJ2-7; the D gene could be TRBD1 or TRBD2 (5 bases each). Germline V CDR1 and CDR2: SGHRS, YFSETQ. The CDR3 totals 15 residues. Trimming cost V 0 bases and J 3 bases, with 13 bases left between them. CDR3 DNA: TGCGCCAGCAGCTTGGATCAGGGAGCCATCTACGAGCAGTACTTC. Its protein product is CASSLDQGAIYEQYF.

This sequence joins TRBV14 and TRBJ1-2, with a weak D call TRBD1 (5 bases). The V end was cut by 4 bases, the J end by 4 bases, with 13 bases between. The germline V gene has CDR1 SGHDN and CDR2 FVKESK. This CDR3 has 14 amino acids. Written as DNA, the CDR3 is TGTGCCAGCAGCCGCAGGGTTTTTCCCTATGGCTACACCTTC. Amino acid sequence: CASSRRVFPYGYTF.

Here the CDR3 DNA reads TGTGCCATCAGTGCGGATTGGGACGAGGAAAAGGAAAAACTGTTTTTT. Amino acids: CAISADWDEEKEKLFF. This rearrangement joins TRBV10-3 to TRBJ1-4; weak D call: TRBD1 (5 bases). The germline gives CDR1 ENHRY, CDR2 SYGVKD. V gave up 4 bases and J gave up 8 bases, with 20 bases separating them. The CDR3 sequence is 16 residues long.

This rearrangement joins TRBV20-1 to TRBJ2-5, with 7 nucleotides matching TRBD2. Germline CDR1 is DFQATT and CDR2 is SNEGSKA (reference sequence). The V and J ends lost 6 bases and 2 bases, in that order; junction bases with no gene match: 6. This CDR3 spans 13 amino acids. CDR3: CSAREGLQETQYF. In DNA, the CDR3 is TGCAGTGCGAGGGAGGGGTTGCAAGAGACCCAGTACTTC.

The CDR3 DNA is TGTGCCAGCAGTTATACTAGCGGGGGTGGAAGCAATGAGCAGTTCTTC. Protein sequence: CASSYTSGGGSNEQFF. The chain combines TRBV27 with TRBJ2-1; 11 bases line up with TRBD2. After removal of 4 bases from V and 6 bases from J, the junction contained 8 bases not matched to a gene. CDR1 and CDR2 (germline): MNHEY, SMNVEV (reference sequence). This CDR3 comprises 16 residues.